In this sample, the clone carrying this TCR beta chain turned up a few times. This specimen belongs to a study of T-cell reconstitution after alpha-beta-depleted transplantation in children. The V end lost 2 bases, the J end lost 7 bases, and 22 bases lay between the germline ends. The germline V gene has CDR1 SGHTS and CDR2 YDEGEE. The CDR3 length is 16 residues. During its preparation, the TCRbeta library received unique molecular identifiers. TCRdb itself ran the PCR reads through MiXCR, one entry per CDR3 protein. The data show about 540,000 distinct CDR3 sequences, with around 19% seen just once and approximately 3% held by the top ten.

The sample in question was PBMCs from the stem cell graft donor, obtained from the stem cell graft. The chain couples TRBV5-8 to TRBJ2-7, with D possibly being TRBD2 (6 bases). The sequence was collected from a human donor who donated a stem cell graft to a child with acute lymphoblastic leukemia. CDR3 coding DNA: TGTGCCAGCAGCTTCAAGCGATTTGTGGGGGGTCAGGAGCAGTACTTC. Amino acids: CASSFKRFVGGQEQYF.